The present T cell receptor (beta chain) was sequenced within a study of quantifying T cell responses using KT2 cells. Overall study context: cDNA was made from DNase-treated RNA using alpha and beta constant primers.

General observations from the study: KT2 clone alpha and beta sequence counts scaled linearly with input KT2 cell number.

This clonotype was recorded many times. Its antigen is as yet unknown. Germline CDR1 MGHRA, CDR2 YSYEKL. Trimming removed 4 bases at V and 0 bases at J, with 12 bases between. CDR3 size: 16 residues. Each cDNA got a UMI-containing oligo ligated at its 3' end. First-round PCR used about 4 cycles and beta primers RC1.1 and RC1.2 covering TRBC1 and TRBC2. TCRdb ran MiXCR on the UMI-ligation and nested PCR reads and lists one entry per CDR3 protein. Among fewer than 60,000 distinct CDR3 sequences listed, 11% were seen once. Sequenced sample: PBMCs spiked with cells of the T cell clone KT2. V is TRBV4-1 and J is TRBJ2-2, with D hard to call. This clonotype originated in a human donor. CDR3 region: CASSPLPQANTGELFF. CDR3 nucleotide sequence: TGCGCCAGCAGCCCACTACCCCAGGCGAACACCGGGGAGCTGTTTTTT.